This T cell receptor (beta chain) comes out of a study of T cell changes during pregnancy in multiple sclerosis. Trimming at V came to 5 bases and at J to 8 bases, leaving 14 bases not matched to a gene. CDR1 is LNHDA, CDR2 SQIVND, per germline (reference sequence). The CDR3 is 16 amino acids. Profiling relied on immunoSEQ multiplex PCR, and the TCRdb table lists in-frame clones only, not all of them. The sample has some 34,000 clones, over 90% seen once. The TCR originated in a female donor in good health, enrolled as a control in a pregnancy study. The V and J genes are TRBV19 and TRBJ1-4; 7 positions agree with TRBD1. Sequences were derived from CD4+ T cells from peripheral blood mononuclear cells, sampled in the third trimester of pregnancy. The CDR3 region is CASSRNLQGLREKLFF. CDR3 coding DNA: TGTGCCAGTAGTCGGAACCTACAGGGGTTGAGAGAAAAACTGTTTTTT.